This T cell receptor beta chain was sequenced for a study of a mutant IDH1 vaccine in newly diagnosed glioma. Background on the study: Onset of vaccination occurred 4-6 weeks following radiotherapy alone, or with temozolomide cycles. Patients under treatment included approximately 62% males and approximately 38% females and had a mean age of around 40 years.

V dropped 7 bases and J dropped 0; count of bases not matched to a gene: 8. Germline CDR1 and CDR2: MNHEY and SMNVEV (reference sequence). This CDR3 comprises 17 residues. Study-level findings and limits: Shifts in the top peripheral T cell clonotypes seemed unrelated to pseudoprogression.

Time point here: week 5, during vaccination. Vaccination comprised doses that each held 300 ug of mutant IDH1 20-mer peptide, plus topical imiquimod. Repertoires were generated with immunoSEQ multiplex PCR, while TCRdb's copy carries only in-frame clones and drops some. The profile shows roughly 62,000 clones, under 90% of them singletons. A note on this clone: Its cognate antigen is unknown.

The sample in question was PBMCs, obtained from a glioma patient whose treatment included an IDH1 peptide vaccine. The receptor was isolated from a woman in her 50s with glioma. The chain is built from TRBV27 and TRBJ1-6, with 8 bases aligning to TRBD1. CDR3 in amino acids: CASNPLGQGSYNSPLHF. The DNA for the CDR3 is TGTGCCAGCAATCCACTCGGACAGGGCTCCTATAATTCACCCCTCCACTTT.